Reported below is one T cell receptor beta chain. Its antigen is undetermined. This specimen comes from a study of cytomegalovirus exposure and HLA in healthy donors. Study-wide points: One later analysis reportedly identified an Asian-associated ancestry cluster that showed fewer N-insertions than the approximately 700-donor mean. A later analysis, which compared TCR beta chains of equal frequency, found the HLA-associated ones more clonally expanded.

60 Vbeta and 13 Jbeta primers were used in PCR. Profiling relied on immunoSEQ multiplex PCR, and the TCRdb table lists in-frame clones only, not all of them. The table lists 80,000 or so clones, with approximately 1.1% in the top ten. Looked up from germline, CDR1 is MNHEY and CDR2 is SVGAGI. The V and J ends lost 7 bases and 4 bases respectively, with 14 bases between them. This CDR3 has 14 amino acids. The V call is TRBV6-5, the J call TRBJ2-1; weak D call: TRBD2 (6 bases). This receptor was taken from a woman aged 25 to 45 in good health and CMV-seronegative. Material: PBMCs. This CDR3 reads CASTDSGPYNEQFF. Here the CDR3 DNA reads TGTGCCAGCACAGATAGCGGACCATACAATGAGCAGTTCTTC.